This entry is about one T cell receptor (beta chain). What it recognizes is unknown. These data are taken from a study of cytomegalovirus exposure and HLA in healthy donors. Study background: Most donors, approximately 82% of approximately 400 genotyped, fell in the Caucasian-associated ancestry cluster.

With 5 bases removed from V and 0 bases from J, the gap between germline ends came to 14 bases. The CDR3 has 15 amino acids. The V gene's germline CDR1 is LNHDA and CDR2 SQIVND (reference sequence). Primers for the PCR totalled 60 Vbeta and 13 Jbeta. The table came from immunoSEQ multiplex PCR; TCRdb's copy has only in-frame clones and leaves some out. The table includes around 180,000 clones, over 75% detected once. Study-wide results and limits: Follow-up analysis found HLA locus-dependent TCR association rates, highest for DRB1 and lowest for HLA-C. In a later analysis, the majority of CMV-associated beta chains seemingly showed HLA restriction. Trimming of TCR beta V- and J-genes showed a link, identified in a later analysis, to a missense DCLRE1C variant.

The sequenced sample was PBMCs. The chain is built from TRBV19 and TRBJ2-7; maybe TRBD2 (7 bases). The sequence came from a man aged 18 to 29 in good health and CMV-seronegative. In DNA, the CDR3 is TGTGCCAGTAGTGTGGCGGGGGCGTTCTCCTACGAGCAGTACTTC. Translating gives CASSVAGAFSYEQYF.